This TCR beta chain was sequenced for a study of shared clonotypes between healthy human individuals. At the level of the study: Used for every donor were three CD4 naive, three CD4 memory, two CD8 naive and one CD8 memory plate.

V dropped 4 bases and J dropped 3; count of bases not matched to a gene: 2. The CDR3 totals 13 residues. Per germline, CDR1 MDHEN and CDR2 SYDVKM. Comment on this clone: Other nucleotide sequences from this sample produce the same CDR3.

Some clones are missing from TCRdb's copy, which holds only in-frame ones; the method was immunoSEQ multiplex PCR. The sample has about 2 million clones; 85% to 95% are singletons. Sequencing input: naive CD4+ T cells sorted from blood. The sample's subset: CD45RA+ positively selected. The receptor comes from a man between 18 and 29 years old in good health. The chain employs TRBV28 and TRBJ1-2; 7 nucleotides agree with TRBD1. The CDR3 loop is CASSSQGDYGYTF. CDR3 nucleotide sequence: TGTGCCAGCAGTTCCCAGGGGGACTATGGCTACACCTTC.